This T cell receptor beta chain was retrieved from a study of CD8+ T cells in alopecia areata. General observations from the study: Normal scalp showed lower clonality than lesional scalp, especially alopecia totalis/universalis. Scalp repertoires also include resident alphabeta T cells from normal skin.

The investigators collected lesional scalp punch biopsies and peripheral blood from alopecia areata patients. Sorting separated CD4+ and CD8+ T cells out of PBMCs. Concerning this clone itself: The antigen is unknown.

The V and J ends lost 2 bases and 5 bases respectively, with 15 bases between them. The CDR3 has 15 residues. Germline V lookup: CDR1 KGHSH, CDR2 LQKENI. In each case, RNA was isolated and then reverse transcribed into cDNA as the sequencing template. Repertoires were generated with immunoSEQ multiplex PCR, while TCRdb's copy carries only in-frame clones and drops some. Altogether 65,000 to 90,000 clones are present, roughly half being singletons, with the ten largest covering 5.7%. The specimen sequenced was NKG2D-high CD8+ T cells sorted from blood. The TCR originated in a human donor with alopecia areata. V is TRBV18 and J is TRBJ2-5; D assignment may be TRBD1 or TRBD2 (5 bases each). DNA for the CDR3: TGTGCCAGCTCACCAACGGGGCCCCCAATGGAGACCCAGTACTTC. Its translation is CASSPTGPPMETQYF.